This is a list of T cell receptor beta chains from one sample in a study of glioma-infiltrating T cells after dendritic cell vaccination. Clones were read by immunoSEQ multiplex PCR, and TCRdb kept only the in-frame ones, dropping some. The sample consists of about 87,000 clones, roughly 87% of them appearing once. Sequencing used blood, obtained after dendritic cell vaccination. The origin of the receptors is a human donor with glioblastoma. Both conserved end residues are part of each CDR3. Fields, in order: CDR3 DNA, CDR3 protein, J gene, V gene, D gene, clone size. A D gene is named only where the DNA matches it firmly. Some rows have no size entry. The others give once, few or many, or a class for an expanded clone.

TGTGCCACCAGCGCCGGGACAGTCCCTGGAAACACCATATATTTT	CATSAGTVPGNTIYF	TRBJ1-3	TRBV15	TRBD1	NA
TGTGCCAGCAAACACCAGGGGGTGATGGGGGCTGAAGCTTTCTTT	CASKHQGVMGAEAFF	TRBJ1-1	TRBV6-5	TRBD1	NA
TGTGCCAGCAGCGTAGGGGGGGGAATAGTCACCGGGGAGCTGTTTTTT	CASSVGGGIVTGELFF	TRBJ2-2	TRBV9	TRBD2	few
TGTGCCAGCAGCTTCCTAGAAACTGGGGAGCTGTTTTTT	CASSFLETGELFF	TRBJ2-2	TRBV5-6	NA	NA
TGTGCCAGCAGTTTCCAGGGGGGCTACGAGCAGTACTTC	CASSFQGGYEQYF	TRBJ2-7	TRBV27	NA	NA
TGCAGCGTTGAAGCGAGGTCGGCAGGGCCCTACGAGCAGTACTTC	CSVEARSAGPYEQYF	TRBJ2-7	TRBV29-1	NA	NA
TGTGCCAGCAGCGTCGATTGGACAGGGACCACTGAAGCTTTCTTT	CASSVDWTGTTEAFF	TRBJ1-1	TRBV9	TRBD1	NA
TGTGCCAGCAGTGCGCGGGGGGGCCAGTATCATGAGCAGTTCTTC	CASSARGGQYHEQFF	TRBJ2-1	TRBV2	TRBD2	NA
TGCGCCAGCAGCCGCGTGAGTCCCACTGAAGCTTTCTTT	CASSRVSPTEAFF	TRBJ1-1	TRBV5-1	NA	NA
TGTGCCAGCAGTGACTCGAATAGCGGGGGGCCTTCCTACAATGAGCAGTTCTTC	CASSDSNSGGPSYNEQFF	TRBJ2-1	TRBV6-4	TRBD2	few
TGTGCCAGCAGGGAGGGGACGGAGACTTACGAGCAGTACTTC	CASREGTETYEQYF	TRBJ2-7	TRBV6-6	NA	NA
TGCGCCAGCAGCTTGGTTACAGGGATGAACACTGAAGCTTTCTTT	CASSLVTGMNTEAFF	TRBJ1-1	TRBV5-1	NA	NA
TGTGCCAGCAGCTTGTATGCGGGGGCGCGGACTGAAGCTTTCTTT	CASSLYAGARTEAFF	TRBJ1-1	TRBV5-6	NA	NA
TGCGCCAGCACCAAATCGGGGACAGGGGGCGGAGAGACCCAGTACTTC	CASTKSGTGGGETQYF	TRBJ2-5	TRBV5-1	TRBD1	NA
TGCGCCAGCAGCCATGTTCCGGGACAGGGAACCTACGAGCAGTACTTC	CASSHVPGQGTYEQYF	TRBJ2-7	TRBV4-1	TRBD1	NA
TGTGCCAGCAGTGGGGACAGGGCCTACGAGCAGTACTTC	CASSGDRAYEQYF	TRBJ2-7	TRBV2	TRBD1	NA
TGTGCCAGCTCAAAACTCGAGGAGCAGTTCTTC	CASSKLEEQFF	TRBJ2-1	TRBV18	NA	NA
TGTGCCAGCAGCCCCGGGACAGGGGGTGGGAATTCACCCCTCCACTTT	CASSPGTGGGNSPLHF	TRBJ1-6	TRBV25-1	TRBD1	NA
TGCGCCAGCAGCCAAGAGAGGGAACGGGCAGATACGCAGTATTTT	CASSQERERADTQYF	TRBJ2-3	TRBV4-3	NA	NA
TGTGCCAGCTCACCAACGACAGAGGCCCACTCCTACGAGCAGTACTTC	CASSPTTEAHSYEQYF	TRBJ2-7	TRBV18	NA	NA
TGTGCCAGCAGTTTAGTTTCCGGGACAGCTTGCAGTCAGCCCCAGCATTTT	CASSLVSGTACSQPQHF	TRBJ1-5	TRBV27	TRBD1	NA
TGTGCCAGCTCACCGGAAGGACAGGGGGGAGGCACTGAAGCTTTCTTT	CASSPEGQGGGTEAFF	TRBJ1-1	TRBV18	TRBD1	NA
TGTGCCAGCAGCCCGGGACAGGGGGAGGGTGAGCAGTTCTTC	CASSPGQGEGEQFF	TRBJ2-1	TRBV9	TRBD1	NA
TGTGCCATCAGAAGACAGACAGGTCCCGGGGATGAGCAGTTCTTC	CAIRRQTGPGDEQFF	TRBJ2-1	TRBV10-3	NA	NA
TGTGCCAGCAGCCCCCGGGACACTTACAATGAGCAGTTCTTC	CASSPRDTYNEQFF	TRBJ2-1	TRBV7-9	NA	medium-sized
TGCGCCAGCAGCCCGAAGGGACAGGGATGGCGGTATGGCTACACCTTC	CASSPKGQGWRYGYTF	TRBJ1-2	TRBV5-1	TRBD1	NA
TGTGCCAGCAGCTTGTTCAACACGGACAGACAGTACTTC	CASSLFNTDRQYF	TRBJ2-7	TRBV11-3	NA	NA
TGTGCCAGCAGCCCTGGGCCCCGTACCTCCTACGAGCAGTACTTC	CASSPGPRTSYEQYF	TRBJ2-7	TRBV5-6	NA	NA
TGTGCCAGCAGCTTAACCGGTGGCTCTGGAAACACCATATATTTT	CASSLTGGSGNTIYF	TRBJ1-3	TRBV7-3	NA	NA
TGCAGCGTTGAAGTCCCAGGGGGCATAGAGACCCAGTACTTC	CSVEVPGGIETQYF	TRBJ2-5	TRBV29-1	TRBD1	NA
TGTGCCAGCAGTGAAGGCCAGCGCAATGGCTACACCTTC	CASSEGQRNGYTF	TRBJ1-2	TRBV25-1	NA	NA
TGTGCCAGCAGTGAGACAGGGGCAGCTAACTATGGCTACACCTTC	CASSETGAANYGYTF	TRBJ1-2	TRBV6-6	TRBD1	NA
TGTGCCAGCAGCTCCAGGCAATCTGGCTCTGGAAACACCATATATTTT	CASSSRQSGSGNTIYF	TRBJ1-3	TRBV9	NA	NA
TGTGCCAGTAGACCATCTGGGGGGGGTTCCGACTCTGGGGCCAACGTCCTGACTTTC	CASRPSGGGSDSGANVLTF	TRBJ2-6	TRBV19	TRBD2	NA
TGTGCCAGCAGTTCCAGGCCGTTAAAGACCTACGAGCAGTACTTC	CASSSRPLKTYEQYF	TRBJ2-7	TRBV11-3	NA	NA
TGTGCCTGGGCCGGGACTAGCGTTGGGGAGCAGTACTTC	CAWAGTSVGEQYF	TRBJ2-7	TRBV30	TRBD2	NA
TGTGCCAGCTCCAGAGATCGTTCCGAGGGAGACGAGCAGTACTTC	CASSRDRSEGDEQYF	TRBJ2-7	TRBV19	NA	once
TGCGCCAGCAGCCCCGACCAGGGCGAGCAGTACTTC	CASSPDQGEQYF	TRBJ2-7	TRBV4-1	NA	NA
TGTGCCACCAATGACAGGGCCAACACTGAAGCTTTCTTT	CATNDRANTEAFF	TRBJ1-1	TRBV10-3	TRBD1	NA
TGTGCCAGCAGGATCGACAGGAGCTCCTACAATGAGCAGTTCTTC	CASRIDRSSYNEQFF	TRBJ2-1	TRBV2	NA	once
TGTGCCAGCAGCTTAATGTCTAGCGGGGGAGGACTCATTCAGTACTTC	CASSLMSSGGGLIQYF	TRBJ2-4	TRBV7-8	TRBD2	NA
TGCAGCGTTGTCTTGGCAGGGGCGGATAATGAAAAACTGTTTTTT	CSVVLAGADNEKLFF	TRBJ1-4	TRBV29-1	NA	NA
TGTGCCAGTAGTCTCGGGACACGGTACGAGCAGTACTTC	CASSLGTRYEQYF	TRBJ2-7	TRBV19	NA	NA
TGTGCCAGCAGTGAAGTGCGCGGGACTCACTACAATGAGCAGTTCTTC	CASSEVRGTHYNEQFF	TRBJ2-1	TRBV25-1	NA	once
TGTGCCAGCAGCTCTACAGGGGGGATAGGGGACGAGCAGTACTTC	CASSSTGGIGDEQYF	TRBJ2-7	TRBV5-4	TRBD1	few
TGTGCCAGCAGCCAAGATCGGGTCTCCTACGAGCAGTACTTC	CASSQDRVSYEQYF	TRBJ2-7	TRBV14	NA	NA
TGTGCCAGCAGCTTTGACGAGCGGGGCTACACCTTC	CASSFDERGYTF	TRBJ1-2	TRBV7-8	NA	NA
TGTGCCAGCAGCTTATACGGCGGGCGAGGGGAGACCCAGTACTTC	CASSLYGGRGETQYF	TRBJ2-5	TRBV7-3	NA	NA
TGTGCCAGCAGCTCTCAAGCGGGGGGCGACTCCTACGAGCAGTACTTC	CASSSQAGGDSYEQYF	TRBJ2-7	TRBV7-8	TRBD2	NA
TGTGCCAGCAGTGCCTCAGGGGCGGCTAATGAAAAACTGTTTTTT	CASSASGAANEKLFF	TRBJ1-4	TRBV25-1	NA	NA
TGTGCCAGCCGGGCTAGCGGGGTCGGGGAGCTGTTTTTT	CASRASGVGELFF	TRBJ2-2	TRBV2	TRBD2	NA
TGTGCCAGCCGAGGGACTAGTTACAATGAGCAGTTCTTC	CASRGTSYNEQFF	TRBJ2-1	TRBV6-1	TRBD2	once
TGTGCCAGTAGCCCACTCACCCTAGCCACTGAAGCTTTCTTT	CASSPLTLATEAFF	TRBJ1-1	TRBV19	NA	NA
TGCAGCGTTGGGTTGACAGGGCGGTTGGGAGAAAAACTGTTTTTT	CSVGLTGRLGEKLFF	TRBJ1-4	TRBV29-1	TRBD1	NA
TGCGCCAGCAGCTTCCAACCGATCCGGGACAGGGCTCAAGGCGAGCAGTACTTC	CASSFQPIRDRAQGEQYF	TRBJ2-7	TRBV5-1	TRBD1	NA
TGTGCCAGTAGTGGAGACAGGGACAACATGAACACTGAAGCTTTCTTT	CASSGDRDNMNTEAFF	TRBJ1-1	TRBV19	TRBD1	NA
TGTGCCAGCAGCTTAGCGCGGAGGGGAGACCATGGCTACACCTTC	CASSLARRGDHGYTF	TRBJ1-2	TRBV7-8	NA	NA
TGTGCCAGTAATCCAACGACAGGGGGCATTGAAGCTTTCTTT	CASNPTTGGIEAFF	TRBJ1-1	TRBV19	TRBD1	NA